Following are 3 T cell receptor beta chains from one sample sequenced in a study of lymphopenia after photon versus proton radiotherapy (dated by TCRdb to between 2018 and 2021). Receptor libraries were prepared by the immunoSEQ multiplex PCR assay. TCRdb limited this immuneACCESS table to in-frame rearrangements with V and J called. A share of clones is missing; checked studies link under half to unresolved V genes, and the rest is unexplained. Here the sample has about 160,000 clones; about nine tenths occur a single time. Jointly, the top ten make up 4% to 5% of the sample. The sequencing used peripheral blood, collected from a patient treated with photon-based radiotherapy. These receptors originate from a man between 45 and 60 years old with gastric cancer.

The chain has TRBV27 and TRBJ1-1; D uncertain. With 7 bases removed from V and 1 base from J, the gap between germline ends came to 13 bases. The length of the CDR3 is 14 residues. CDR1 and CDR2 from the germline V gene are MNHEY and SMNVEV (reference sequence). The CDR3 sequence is CASNWAFGNTEAFF. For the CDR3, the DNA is TGTGCCAGCAATTGGGCTTTTGGGAACACTGAAGCTTTCTTT.

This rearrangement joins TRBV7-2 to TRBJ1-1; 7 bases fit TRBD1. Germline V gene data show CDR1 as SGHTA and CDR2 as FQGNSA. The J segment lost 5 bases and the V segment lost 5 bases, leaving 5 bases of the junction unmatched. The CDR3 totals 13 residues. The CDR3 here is CASSEGARTEAFF. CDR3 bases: TGTGCCAGCAGCGAGGGGGCGAGAACTGAAGCTTTCTTT.

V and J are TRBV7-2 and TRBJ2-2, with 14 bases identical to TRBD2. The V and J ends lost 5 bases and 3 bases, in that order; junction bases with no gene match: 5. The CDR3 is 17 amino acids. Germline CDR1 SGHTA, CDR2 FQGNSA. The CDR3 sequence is CASSPGTSGGHTGELFF. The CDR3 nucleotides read TGTGCCAGCAGCCCCGGGACTAGCGGGGGTCACACCGGGGAGCTGTTTTTT.